This T cell receptor (beta chain) comes out of a study of T-cell reconstitution after alpha-beta-depleted transplantation in children. General observations from the study: Several hundred expanded graft clones reportedly supplied alpha-beta T cells about two months after transplant. T cells produced anew were the main source of T-cell counts and diversity one year after transplant. After transplant, high TCRbeta diversity at day 60 in some patients arose from surviving recipient T cells and thymic progenitors.

Unique molecular identifiers featured in how the TCRbeta library was prepared. TCRdb reprocessed the PCR reads with MiXCR, giving one entry per CDR3 protein. The sample shows about a million distinct CDR3 sequences, roughly 31% of them seen only once. As concerns this clonotype: Its cognate antigen is unknown.

The CDR3 is made up of 15 amino acids. V was pared by 3 bases and J by 4 bases, with 13 bases between. The germline CDR1 and CDR2 sequences are SGHTA and FQGNSA. This clonotype originated in a boy under two years old who had a stem cell transplant for SCID, so the T cells may come from the graft donor. The rearrangement uses TRBV7-2 and TRBJ2-1, with unresolved D. The sample consisted of PBMCs, mostly from graft donor cells, taken 360 days after TCRalphabeta/CD19-depleted stem cell transplant. CDR3 nucleotide sequence: TGTGCCAGCAGCTTGGGCAGATCTTATTACAATGAGCAGTTCTTC. It is translated as CASSLGRSYYNEQFF.